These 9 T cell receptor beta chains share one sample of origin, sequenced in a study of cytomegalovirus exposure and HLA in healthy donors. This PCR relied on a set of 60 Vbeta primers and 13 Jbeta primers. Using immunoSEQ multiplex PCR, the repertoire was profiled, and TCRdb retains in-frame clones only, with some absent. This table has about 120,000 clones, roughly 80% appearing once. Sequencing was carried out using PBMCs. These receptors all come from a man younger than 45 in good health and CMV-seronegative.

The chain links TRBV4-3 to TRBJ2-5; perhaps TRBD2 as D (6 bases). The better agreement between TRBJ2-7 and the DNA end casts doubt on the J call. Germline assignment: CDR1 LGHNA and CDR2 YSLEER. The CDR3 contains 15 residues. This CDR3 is CASSQESSGRYEQYF. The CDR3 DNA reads TGCGCCAGCAGCCAAGAATCGTCAGGGAGGTACGAGCAGTACTTC.

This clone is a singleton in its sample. For the CDR3, the DNA is TGTGCCAGCAGCTTAGCGGGCAGGGGCGCACTCAATGAGCAGTTCTTC. Amino acids: CASSLAGRGALNEQFF. The rearrangement links TRBV7-2 to TRBJ2-1; a weak D match, TRBD1 (6 bases). V was clipped by 0 bases and J by 6 bases, with 15 bases between them. Germline CDR1 and CDR2: SGHTA and FQGNSA. This CDR3 has 16 residues.

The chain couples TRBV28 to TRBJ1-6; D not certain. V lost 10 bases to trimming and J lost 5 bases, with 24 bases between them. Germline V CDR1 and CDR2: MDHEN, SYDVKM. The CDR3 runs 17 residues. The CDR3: CATTVYHFARNNSPLHF. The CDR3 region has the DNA TGTGCCACCACAGTTTATCATTTTGCCAGAAATAATTCACCCCTCCACTTT.

The CDR3 DNA reads as TGTGCCAGCAGCCGGGAGCCGAGGGGTTCCACTGAAGCTTTCTTT. Amino acids: CASSREPRGSTEAFF. The chain is built from TRBV6-1 and TRBJ1-1, with a tentative D call TRBD1 (5 bases). The CDR3 is made up of 15 amino acids. With 6 bases removed from V and 4 bases from J, the gap between germline ends came to 18 bases. CDR1 MNHNS and CDR2 SASEGT come from the germline V gene.

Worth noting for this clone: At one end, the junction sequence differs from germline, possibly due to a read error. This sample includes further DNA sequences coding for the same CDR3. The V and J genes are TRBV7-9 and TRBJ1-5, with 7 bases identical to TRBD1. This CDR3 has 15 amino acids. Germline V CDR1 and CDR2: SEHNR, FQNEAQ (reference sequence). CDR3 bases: TGTGCCAGCAGCTTAGGGGGACAGACCAATCAGCCCCAGCACTTT. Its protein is CASSLGGQTNQPQHF.

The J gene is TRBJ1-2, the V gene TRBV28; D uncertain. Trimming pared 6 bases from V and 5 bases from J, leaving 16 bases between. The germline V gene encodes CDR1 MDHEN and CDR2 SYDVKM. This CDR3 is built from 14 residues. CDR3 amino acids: CASRPSEFPYGYTF. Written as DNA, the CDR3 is TGTGCCAGCAGGCCCTCGGAGTTCCCTTATGGCTACACCTTC.

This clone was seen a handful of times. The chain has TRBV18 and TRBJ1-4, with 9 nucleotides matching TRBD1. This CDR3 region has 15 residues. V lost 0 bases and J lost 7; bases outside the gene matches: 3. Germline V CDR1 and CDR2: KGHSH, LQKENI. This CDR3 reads CASSPPDRGGEKLFF. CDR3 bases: TGTGCCAGCTCACCACCGGACAGGGGAGGTGAAAAACTGTTTTTT.

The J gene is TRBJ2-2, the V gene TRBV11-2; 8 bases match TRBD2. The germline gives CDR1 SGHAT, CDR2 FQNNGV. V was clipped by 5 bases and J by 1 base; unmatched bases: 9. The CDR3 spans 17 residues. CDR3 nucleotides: TGTGCCAGCAGCGATCCCCCTACTAGCGGGAACACCGGGGAGCTGTTTTTT. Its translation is CASSDPPTSGNTGELFF.

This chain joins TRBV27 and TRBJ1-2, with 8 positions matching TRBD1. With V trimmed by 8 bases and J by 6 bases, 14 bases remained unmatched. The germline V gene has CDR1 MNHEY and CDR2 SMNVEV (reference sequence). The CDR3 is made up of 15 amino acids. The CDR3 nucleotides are TGTGCCAGCCAGCAATTCGGACAGGGTTCTCATGGCTACACCTTC. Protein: CASQQFGQGSHGYTF.